This TCR beta chain is drawn from a study of blood T cell repertoires in COVID-19. Study-level information: Sites across the United States, Italy and Spain contributed samples from acute and convalescent COVID-19. In each case, the material was cDNA or gDNA derived from T cells, B-cell-depleted T cells, or PBMCs.

Germline-derived CDR1 and CDR2 are SGHTA and FQGTGA. There are 14 residues in the CDR3. V lost 2 bases and J lost 6, with 10 bases in between. In the study's own analysis: Amplification of reference gene primers was used by the study to estimate nucleated cell counts. Measured with immunoSEQ multiplex PCR; TCRdb has only the in-frame clones, and not every one. That table is the source of V, J and clone size, and D and trimming were worked out from the DNA. The sample records over 90,000 clones, around 87% being singletons. The rearrangement links TRBV7-3 to TRBJ2-2, with a possible D match to TRBD1 (5 bases). The clonotype comes from a human donor in a cohort sampled during active COVID-19. Sequences were obtained from peripheral blood. The CDR3 DNA is TGTGCCAGCAGCTTATCCGGACATCCCGGGGAGCTGTTTTTT. This encodes CASSLSGHPGELFF.